Listed here are 27 T cell receptor beta chains from one sample, sequenced in a study of cytomegalovirus exposure and HLA in healthy donors. 13 Jbeta primers and 60 Vbeta primers were used for the PCR. The table came from immunoSEQ multiplex PCR; TCRdb's copy has only in-frame clones and leaves some out. The data hold under 70,000 clones, with around 67% observed a single time. Sequencing input: PBMCs. These receptors came from a woman aged 30 to 39 in good health and CMV-seronegative.

This chain uses TRBV9 with TRBJ2-7; the D gene is possibly TRBD1 (6 bases). Germline V lookup: CDR1 SGDLS, CDR2 YYNGEE. V shed 3 bases and J shed 6 bases, with 13 bases lying between them. This CDR3 region has 13 residues. CDR3 nucleotides: TGTGCCAGCAGCGCGTACGTAGGGGGCGAGCAGTACTTC. This translates into CASSAYVGGEQYF.

The chain couples TRBV9 to TRBJ1-3; perhaps TRBD1 as D (6 bases). V gave up 3 bases and J gave up 3 bases, with 13 bases separating them. The CDR3 contains 15 residues. Germline V gene lookup returns CDR1 SGDLS and CDR2 YYNGEE. CDR3 nucleotides: TGTGCCAGCAGCGCCACAGGGCTTGGTGGAAACACCATATATTTT. Translation gives CASSATGLGGNTIYF.

The J gene is TRBJ1-1, the V gene TRBV18; 9 positions agree with TRBD1. The germline CDR1 and CDR2 sequences are KGHSH and LQKENI. After removal of 5 bases from V and 6 bases from J, the junction contained 10 bases not matched to a gene. CDR3 size: 15 residues. The CDR3 region is CASSSRQGGTAEAFF. CDR3 bases: TGTGCCAGCTCATCCCGACAGGGGGGGACCGCTGAAGCTTTCTTT.

The CDR3 here is CASSPSGGTGLDEQFF. The CDR3 nucleotides are TGTGCCAGCAGCCCCTCGGGGGGGACAGGGCTGGATGAGCAGTTCTTC. The gene calls are TRBV7-3 and TRBJ2-1, with D tentatively TRBD1 (9 bases). V lost 5 bases and J lost 8, with 22 bases in between. Germline CDR1 and CDR2: SGHTA and FQGTGA. The CDR3 covers 16 residues.

J is TRBJ2-7 and V is TRBV5-1; 9 bases align to TRBD1. This CDR3 has 17 amino acids. Germline V CDR1 and CDR2: SGHRS, YFSETQ. V shed 0 bases, J shed 6 bases, and the junction held 13 bases outside the gene matches. CDR3 DNA sequence: TGCGCCAGCAGCTTGGAGCCTCGGGGACAGGGCCTCGTCGAGCAGTACTTC. Protein: CASSLEPRGQGLVEQYF.

This clone was detected only a few times. This sequence joins TRBV6-6 and TRBJ2-5, with D perhaps matching TRBD1 (6 bases). The germline gives CDR1 MNHNY, CDR2 SVGAGI (reference sequence). This CDR3 region has 13 residues. V lost 7 bases, J lost 0 bases, and 9 bases lay in between. CDR3 in DNA: TGTGCCAGCATCAGGGGTGACCAAGAGACCCAGTACTTC. The encoded protein is CASIRGDQETQYF.

The chain employs TRBV28 and TRBJ2-1; 10 positions match TRBD2. After removal of 2 bases from V and 9 bases from J, the junction contained 10 bases not matched to a gene. The CDR3 runs to 16 residues. Germline CDR1 and CDR2: MDHEN and SYDVKM. The CDR3 reads CASSLRASGGLVEQFF. In DNA form, the CDR3 reads TGTGCCAGCAGTTTACGGGCTAGCGGGGGTTTAGTTGAGCAGTTCTTC.

This clone occurred a few times. The chain recombines TRBV4-1 with TRBJ2-1, with 9 bases fitting TRBD1. Germline lookup yields CDR1 MGHRA and CDR2 YSYEKL. J lost 2 bases, V lost 5 bases, and 4 bases had no gene match. There are 15 residues in the CDR3. DNA of the CDR3: TGCGCCAGCAGCTCCCGGGACAGGGCCTACAATGAGCAGTTCTTC. Its protein product is CASSSRDRAYNEQFF.

The chain couples TRBV6-5 to TRBJ1-1; weak D call: TRBD1 (5 bases). This CDR3 is 14 amino acids long. Germline CDR1 is MNHEY and CDR2 is SVGAGI. V gave up 5 bases and J gave up 3 bases, with 13 bases separating them. The CDR3: CASSEWGRDTEAFF. The CDR3 coding sequence is TGTGCCAGCAGTGAATGGGGGAGGGACACTGAAGCTTTCTTT.

CDR3 nucleotide sequence: TGTGCCAGCTCACCTCGCATTAGCGGGGAGATCACAGATACGCAGTATTTT. As protein: CASSPRISGEITDTQYF. The chain combines TRBV18 with TRBJ2-3, with 8 bases identical to TRBD2. The germline CDR1 and CDR2 sequences are KGHSH and LQKENI. The CDR3 loop spans 17 amino acids. V shed 3 bases, J shed 2 bases, and the junction held 10 bases outside the gene matches.

The chain carries TRBV4-3 and TRBJ2-7; 11 nucleotides align to TRBD2. CDR1 and CDR2 (germline): LGHNA, YSLEER. This CDR3 comprises 13 residues. The V and J ends lost 8 bases and 4 bases, in that order; junction bases with no gene match: 4. The CDR3 sequence: CASLAGGHYEQYF. The CDR3 bases are TGCGCCAGCCTAGCGGGGGGACATTACGAGCAGTACTTC.

The rearrangement links TRBV5-5 to TRBJ1-2, with D tentatively TRBD1 (5 bases). In germline, CDR1 is SGHKS, CDR2 YYEKEE (reference sequence). Deletions cut 4 bases from V and 1 base from J, with 17 bases between. This CDR3 is 16 amino acids long. DNA of the CDR3: TGTGCCAGCAGCCCCCTTCCCGGGGGGGGTAACTATGGCTACACCTTC. Its translation: CASSPLPGGGNYGYTF.

V gene TRBV6-5 combines with J gene TRBJ1-2; TRBD1 aligns across 7 bases. Germline CDR1 is MNHEY and CDR2 is SVGAGI. The CDR3 spans 15 residues. V lost 5 bases to trimming and J lost 5 bases; unmatched junction nucleotides: 11. The CDR3 protein is CASSQDQGQIYGYTF. DNA for the CDR3: TGTGCCAGCAGTCAAGACCAGGGACAGATTTATGGCTACACCTTC.

The chain has TRBV25-1 and TRBJ1-2; unclear D gene. This CDR3 has 13 residues. Germline CDR1 and CDR2: MGHDK and SYGVNS. The V end lost 3 bases, the J end lost 8 bases, and 13 bases lay between the germline ends. The CDR3 region is CASSDEAGLGYTF. The CDR3 DNA is TGTGCCAGCAGTGACGAGGCTGGATTGGGCTACACCTTC.

This chain links TRBV4-2 with TRBJ2-2; 8 nucleotides match TRBD1. Trimming removed 1 base from V and 3 bases from J; junction bases left unmatched: 4. CDR3 length equals 16 residues. The germline CDR1 and CDR2 sequences are LGHNA and YNFKEQ. CDR3: CASSQGSGGYTGELFF. The CDR3 nucleotides are TGTGCCAGCAGCCAAGGGTCAGGGGGCTACACCGGGGAGCTGTTTTTT.

This chain connects TRBV7-8 to TRBJ2-5; D might be TRBD1 (6 bases). V gave up 3 bases and J gave up 3 bases, with 14 bases separating them. CDR3 length equals 15 residues. CDR1 and CDR2 (germline): SGHVS, FQNEAQ. The CDR3 nucleotides read TGTGCCAGCAGCTTTTCAGGGGCAGGTGAAGAGACCCAGTACTTC. This translates into CASSFSGAGEETQYF.

The V gene is TRBV4-2, the J gene TRBJ1-3, with TRBD1 identical over 7 bases. This CDR3 is built from 18 residues. CDR1 LGHNA and CDR2 YNFKEQ come from the germline V gene. V shed 2 bases and J 0 bases; nucleotides not matched to a gene: 10. The CDR3 here is CASSQNRGRRVSGNTIYF. As DNA, the CDR3 is TGTGCCAGCAGCCAAAACAGGGGTCGTCGGGTCTCTGGAAACACCATATATTTT.

By sample share, this clone is medium-sized (0.01 to 0.1%). This sequence joins TRBV2 and TRBJ2-7; 9 positions agree with TRBD1. This CDR3 has 13 residues. Germline CDR1 reads SNHLY; CDR2 reads FYNNEI. V was pared by 7 bases and J by 2 bases, with 3 bases of the junction left unmatched. CDR3 DNA sequence: TGTGCCAGCAAGGGACAGGGAGCCTACGAGCAGTACTTC. It is translated as CASKGQGAYEQYF.

The chain uses TRBV6-5 and TRBJ1-6, with D possibly matching TRBD1 (6 bases). Per germline, CDR1 MNHEY and CDR2 SVGAGI. Deletions cut 6 bases from V and 8 bases from J, with 8 bases between. This CDR3 contains 12 residues. The CDR3 region has the DNA TGTGCCAGCAGGGACAGCCATTCACCCCTCCACTTT. It is translated as CASRDSHSPLHF.

The table lists this clone with a few counts. The rearrangement uses TRBV5-1 and TRBJ1-2, with 8 nucleotides matching TRBD1. The CDR3 is 16 residues long. The germline V gene has CDR1 SGHRS and CDR2 YFSETQ. Trimming removed 0 bases from V and 4 bases from J; junction bases left unmatched: 8. For the CDR3, the DNA is TGCGCCAGCAGCTTGGCCGGACAGGGCGGTGGCTATGGCTACACCTTC. Translating it yields CASSLAGQGGGYGYTF.

CDR3: CASSPEQGGTDTQYF. DNA of the CDR3: TGCGCCAGCAGCCCTGAGCAGGGGGGAACAGATACGCAGTATTTT. The chain carries TRBV5-1 and TRBJ2-3, with D perhaps TRBD1 (7 bases). The germline V gene has CDR1 SGHRS and CDR2 YFSETQ. Trimming left V 4 bases short and J 3 bases short, with 15 bases between. The CDR3 length is 15 residues.

As DNA, the CDR3 is TGTGCCAGCAGCGAACGATCAGGGGGGACAGCTTTCACCGGGGAGCTGTTTTTT. It specifies CASSERSGGTAFTGELFF. The rearrangement links TRBV9 to TRBJ2-2; D may be TRBD1 (7 bases). Trimming stripped 3 bases from V and 4 bases from J, with 22 bases between. This CDR3 has 18 residues. Germline CDR1 reads SGDLS; CDR2 reads YYNGEE.

This clone was found a few times. The J gene is TRBJ2-5, the V gene TRBV5-4; 8 bases fit TRBD1. The CDR3 extends over 15 amino acids. Germline values: CDR1 SGHNT, CDR2 YYREEE (reference sequence). The trim removed 3 bases at V and 3 bases at J, leaving 7 bases unmatched. CDR3 loop: CASSSPGTGEETQYF. The DNA of the CDR3 is TGTGCCAGCAGCTCGCCCGGGACAGGAGAAGAGACCCAGTACTTC.

This clone was seen a few times. The chain recombines TRBV9 with TRBJ2-5; weak D call: TRBD2 (5 bases). Germline assignment: CDR1 SGDLS and CDR2 YYNGEE. The CDR3 totals 15 residues. Between the trimmed V and J ends, which lost 3 bases and 5 bases, there was a span of 17 bases. CDR3 sequence reads: CASSDRGAPGETQYF. In nucleotides, the CDR3 is TGTGCCAGCAGCGACCGGGGTGCCCCCGGCGAGACCCAGTACTTC.

The chain has TRBV18 and TRBJ2-1, with a weak D call TRBD1 (6 bases). The V gene lost 2 bases and the J gene lost 8 bases, with 19 bases spanning the gap. Germline CDR1 reads KGHSH; CDR2 reads LQKENI. The CDR3 runs 16 residues. CDR3 sequence: CASSPSVGQGNDEQFF. The CDR3 DNA sequence: TGTGCCAGCTCACCATCTGTTGGGCAGGGGAACGATGAGCAGTTCTTC.

The chain links TRBV21-1 to TRBJ1-1; the table calls TRBD1, which could not be checked here. TRBV21-1 corresponds to a pseudogene. This CDR3 is 13 amino acids long. This CDR3 is CASTLGANTEAFF. The CDR3 nucleotides are TGTGCCAGCACCTTAGGGGCCAACACTGAAGCTTTCTTT.

The genes are TRBV5-1 and TRBJ2-1, with 9 bases matching TRBD1. This CDR3 is 14 amino acids long. The V segment lost 2 bases and the J segment 5 bases; nucleotides outside the gene matches: 2. Germline assignment: CDR1 SGHRS and CDR2 YFSETQ. The CDR3 coding sequence is TGCGCCAGCAGCTTTAACAGGGGGCACAATGAGCAGTTCTTC. It codes for CASSFNRGHNEQFF.